This TCR beta chain stems from a study of blood T cell repertoires in COVID-19. Method: immunoSEQ multiplex PCR; TCRdb's copy keeps in-frame clones and lacks some. The sample contains more than 300,000 clones, roughly 90% of which appear only once. V lost 1 base, J lost 9 bases, and 22 bases lay in between. The CDR3 runs to 17 residues. The germline V gene encodes CDR1 LNHDA and CDR2 SQIVND (reference sequence). The receptor was isolated from a woman younger than 45 who had been exposed to COVID-19. The chain uses TRBV19 and TRBJ2-1; TRBD2 is a possible D gene (5 bases). The specimen was PBMCs or T cells enriched from blood (not recorded which). CDR3 sequence (DNA): TGTGCCAGTAGTATAGGCGGAGGTAGGGAGAGATATAGTGAGCAGTTCTTC. It is translated as CASSIGGGRERYSEQFF.